This T cell receptor beta chain was sequenced during a study of control samples from healthy donors and cancer patients. TCRdb keeps only in-frame clones here, not all; method: immunoSEQ multiplex PCR. Its table records approximately 190,000 clones. V was trimmed by 3 bases and J by 9 bases, leaving 15 bases between them. The CDR3 covers 15 residues. Germline V gene sequence: CDR1 KGHSH, CDR2 LQKENI. The chain links TRBV18 to TRBJ1-6; D uncertain. This clonotype was obtained from a woman in her thirties in good health. Sequencing used blood. CDR3 sequence (DNA): TGTGCCAGCTCACCGTCCGGGCTCGTAAGTTCACCCCTCCACTTT. Encoded protein: CASSPSGLVSSPLHF.